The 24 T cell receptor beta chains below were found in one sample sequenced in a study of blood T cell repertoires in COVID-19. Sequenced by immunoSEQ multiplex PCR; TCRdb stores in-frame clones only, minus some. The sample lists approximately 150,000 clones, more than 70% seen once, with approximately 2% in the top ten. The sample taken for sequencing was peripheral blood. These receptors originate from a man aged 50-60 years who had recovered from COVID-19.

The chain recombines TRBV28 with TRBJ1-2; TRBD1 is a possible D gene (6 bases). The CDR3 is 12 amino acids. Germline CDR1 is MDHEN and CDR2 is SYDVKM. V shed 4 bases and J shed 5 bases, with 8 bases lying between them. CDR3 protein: CASSSGQYGYTF. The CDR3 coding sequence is TGTGCCAGCAGTTCCGGACAGTATGGCTACACCTTC.

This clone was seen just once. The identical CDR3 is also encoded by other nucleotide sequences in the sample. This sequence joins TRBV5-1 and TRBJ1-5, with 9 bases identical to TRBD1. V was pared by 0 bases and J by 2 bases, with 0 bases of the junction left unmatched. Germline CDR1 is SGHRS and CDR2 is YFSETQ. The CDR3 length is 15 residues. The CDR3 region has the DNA TGCGCCAGCAGCTTGGGGACAGGGGGCAATCAGCCCCAGCATTTT. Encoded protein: CASSLGTGGNQPQHF.

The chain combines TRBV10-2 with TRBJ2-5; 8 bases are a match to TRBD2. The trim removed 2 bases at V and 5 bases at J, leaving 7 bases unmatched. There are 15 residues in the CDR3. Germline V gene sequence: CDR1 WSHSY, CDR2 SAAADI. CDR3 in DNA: TGCGCCAGCAGTGAGAACAGCGGGGGTGGGGAGACCCAGTACTTC. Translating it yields CASSENSGGGETQYF.

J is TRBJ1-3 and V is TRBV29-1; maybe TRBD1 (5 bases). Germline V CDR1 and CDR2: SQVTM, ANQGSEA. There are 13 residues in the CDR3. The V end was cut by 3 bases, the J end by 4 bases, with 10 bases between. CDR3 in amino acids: CSVDGGVGNTIYF. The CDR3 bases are TGCAGCGTTGATGGGGGGGTGGGAAACACCATATATTTT.

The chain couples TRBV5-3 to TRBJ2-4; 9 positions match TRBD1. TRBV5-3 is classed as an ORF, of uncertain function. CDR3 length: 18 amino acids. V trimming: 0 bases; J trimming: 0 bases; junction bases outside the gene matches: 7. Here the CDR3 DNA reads TGTGCCAGAAGCTTGGACCGGGACAGGGCGTTAGCCAAAAACATTCAGTACTTC. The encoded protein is CARSLDRDRALAKNIQYF.

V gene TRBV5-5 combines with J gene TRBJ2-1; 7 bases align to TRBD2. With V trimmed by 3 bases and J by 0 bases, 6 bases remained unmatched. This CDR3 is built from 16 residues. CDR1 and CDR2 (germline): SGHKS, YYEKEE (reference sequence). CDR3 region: CASSSVRGSSYNEQFF. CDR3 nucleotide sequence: TGTGCCAGCAGCTCGGTGCGGGGGAGCTCCTACAATGAGCAGTTCTTC.

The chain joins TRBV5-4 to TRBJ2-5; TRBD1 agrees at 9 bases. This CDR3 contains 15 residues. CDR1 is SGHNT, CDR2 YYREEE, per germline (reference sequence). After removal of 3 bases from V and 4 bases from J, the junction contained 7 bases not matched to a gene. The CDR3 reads CASSSLQGAGETQYF. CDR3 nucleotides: TGTGCCAGCAGCTCGTTACAGGGGGCGGGAGAGACCCAGTACTTC.

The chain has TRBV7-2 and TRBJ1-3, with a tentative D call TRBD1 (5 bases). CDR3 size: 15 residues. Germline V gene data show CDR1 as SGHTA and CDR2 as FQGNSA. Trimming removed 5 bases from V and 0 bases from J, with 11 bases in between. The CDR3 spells CASSQQGLSGNTIYF. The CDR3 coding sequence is TGTGCCAGCAGCCAGCAGGGCCTCTCTGGAAACACCATATATTTT.

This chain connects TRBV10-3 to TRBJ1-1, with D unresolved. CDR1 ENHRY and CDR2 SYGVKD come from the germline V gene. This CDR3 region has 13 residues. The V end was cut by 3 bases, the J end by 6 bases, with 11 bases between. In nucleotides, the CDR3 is TGTGCCATCAGTGATAAAACAACAGCTGAAGCTTTCTTT. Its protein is CAISDKTTAEAFF.

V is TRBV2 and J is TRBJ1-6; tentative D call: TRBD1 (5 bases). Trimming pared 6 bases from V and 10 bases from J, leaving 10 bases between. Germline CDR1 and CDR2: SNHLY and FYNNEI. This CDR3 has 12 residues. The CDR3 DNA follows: TGTGCCAGCAGCGCAGGGAACTCACCCCTCCACTTT. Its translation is CASSAGNSPLHF.

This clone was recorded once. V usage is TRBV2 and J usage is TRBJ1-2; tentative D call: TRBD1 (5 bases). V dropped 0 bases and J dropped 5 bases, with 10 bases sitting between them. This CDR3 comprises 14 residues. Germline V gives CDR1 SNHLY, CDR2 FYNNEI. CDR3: CASSEALGGYGYTF. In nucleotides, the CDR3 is TGTGCCAGCAGTGAAGCGTTGGGGGGGTATGGCTACACCTTC. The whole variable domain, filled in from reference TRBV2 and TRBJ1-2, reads EPEVTQTPSHQVTQMGQEVILRCVPISNHLYFYWYRQILGQKVEFLVSFYNNEISEKSEIFDDQFSVERPDGSNFTLKIRSTKLEDSAMYFCASSEALGGYGYTFGSGTRLTVV.

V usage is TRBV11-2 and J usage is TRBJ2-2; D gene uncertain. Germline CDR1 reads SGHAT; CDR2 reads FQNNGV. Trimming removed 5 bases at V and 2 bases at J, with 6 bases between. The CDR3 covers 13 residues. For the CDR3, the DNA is TGTGCCAGCAGCCCATTCAACACCGGGGAGCTGTTTTTT. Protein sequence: CASSPFNTGELFF.

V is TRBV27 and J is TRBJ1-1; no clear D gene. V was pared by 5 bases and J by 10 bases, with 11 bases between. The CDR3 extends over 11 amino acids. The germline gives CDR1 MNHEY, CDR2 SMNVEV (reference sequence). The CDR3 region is CASSPGIGAFF. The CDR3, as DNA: TGTGCCAGCAGTCCGGGAATCGGAGCTTTCTTT.

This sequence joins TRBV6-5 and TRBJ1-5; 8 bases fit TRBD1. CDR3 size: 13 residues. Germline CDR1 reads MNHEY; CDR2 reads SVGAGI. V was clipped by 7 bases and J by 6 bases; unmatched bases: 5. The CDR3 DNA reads TGTGCCAGCATTACACAGGGGGGTCAGCCCCAGCATTTT. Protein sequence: CASITQGGQPQHF.

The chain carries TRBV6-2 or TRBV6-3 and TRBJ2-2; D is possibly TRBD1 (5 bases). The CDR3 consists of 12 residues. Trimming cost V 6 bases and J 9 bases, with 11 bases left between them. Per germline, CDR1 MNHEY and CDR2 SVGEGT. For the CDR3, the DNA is TGTGCCAGCAGCGTCAGGGCCCGGGAGCTGTTTTTT. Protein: CASSVRARELFF.

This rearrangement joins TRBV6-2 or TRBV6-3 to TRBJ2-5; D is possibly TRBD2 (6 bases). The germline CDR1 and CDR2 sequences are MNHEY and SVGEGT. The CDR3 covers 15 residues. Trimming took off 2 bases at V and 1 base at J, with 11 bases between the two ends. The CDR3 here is CASSYRRGLQETQYF. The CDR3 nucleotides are TGTGCCAGCAGTTACCGGCGGGGACTCCAAGAGACCCAGTACTTC.

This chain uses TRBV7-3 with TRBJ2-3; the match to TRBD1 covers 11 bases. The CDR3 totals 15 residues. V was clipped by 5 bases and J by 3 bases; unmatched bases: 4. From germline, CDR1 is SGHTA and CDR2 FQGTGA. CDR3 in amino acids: CASSPGQGATDTQYF. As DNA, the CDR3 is TGTGCCAGCAGCCCCGGACAGGGGGCGACAGATACGCAGTATTTT.

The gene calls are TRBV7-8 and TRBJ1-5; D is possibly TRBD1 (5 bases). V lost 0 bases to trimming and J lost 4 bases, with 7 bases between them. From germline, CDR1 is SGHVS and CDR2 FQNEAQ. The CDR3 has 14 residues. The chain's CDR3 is CASSLADRNQPQHF. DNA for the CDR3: TGTGCCAGCAGCTTAGCCGACAGAAATCAGCCCCAGCATTTT.

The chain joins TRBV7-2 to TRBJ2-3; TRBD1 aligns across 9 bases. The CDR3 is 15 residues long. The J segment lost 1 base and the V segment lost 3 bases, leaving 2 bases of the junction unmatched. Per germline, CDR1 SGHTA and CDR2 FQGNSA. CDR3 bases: TGTGCCAGCAGCTTGGGACAGGGCCGCACAGATACGCAGTATTTT. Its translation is CASSLGQGRTDTQYF.

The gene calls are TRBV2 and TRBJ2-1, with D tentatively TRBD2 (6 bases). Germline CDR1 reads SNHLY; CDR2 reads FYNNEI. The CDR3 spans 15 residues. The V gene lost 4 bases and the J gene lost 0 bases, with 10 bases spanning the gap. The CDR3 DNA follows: TGTGCCAGCAGTGGTGACGGGAGCTCCTACAATGAGCAGTTCTTC. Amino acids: CASSGDGSSYNEQFF.

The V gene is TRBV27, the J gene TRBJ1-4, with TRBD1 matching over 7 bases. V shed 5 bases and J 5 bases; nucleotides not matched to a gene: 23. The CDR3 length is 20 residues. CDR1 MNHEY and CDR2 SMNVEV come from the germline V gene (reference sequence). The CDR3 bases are TGTGCCAGCAGTCCGGGCCAAGGCGATCGGGACAGAACAGTAAATGAAAAACTGTTTTTT. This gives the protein CASSPGQGDRDRTVNEKLFF.

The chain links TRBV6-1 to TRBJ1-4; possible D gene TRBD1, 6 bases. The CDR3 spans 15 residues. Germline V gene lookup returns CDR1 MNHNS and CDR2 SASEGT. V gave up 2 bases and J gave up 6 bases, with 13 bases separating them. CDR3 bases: TGTGCCAGCAGTGAAACCCACGGACAGTATGAAAAACTGTTTTTT. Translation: CASSETHGQYEKLFF.

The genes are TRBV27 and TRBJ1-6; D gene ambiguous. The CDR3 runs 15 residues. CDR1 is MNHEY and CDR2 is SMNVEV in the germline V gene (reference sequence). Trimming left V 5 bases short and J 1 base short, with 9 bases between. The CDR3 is CASSSPGSYNSPLHF. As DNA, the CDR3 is TGTGCCAGCAGTAGTCCGGGGTCCTATAATTCACCCCTCCACTTT.

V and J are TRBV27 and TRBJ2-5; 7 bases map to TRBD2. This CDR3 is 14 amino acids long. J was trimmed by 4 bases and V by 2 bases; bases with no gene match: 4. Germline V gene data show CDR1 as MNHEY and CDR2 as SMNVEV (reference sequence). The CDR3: CASSLGGVGETQYF. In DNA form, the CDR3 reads TGTGCCAGCAGTTTAGGGGGGGTGGGAGAGACCCAGTACTTC.